These 27 T cell receptor beta chains share one sample of origin, sequenced in a study of CD8+ T cells in alopecia areata. Extracted from the samples, RNA was reverse transcribed into cDNA to serve as the sequencing template. The repertoire was sequenced with immunoSEQ multiplex PCR; TCRdb's copy has only in-frame clones and lacks some. The sample contains some 30,000 clones, around 62% of which appear only once. The sample taken for sequencing was NKG2D-high CD8+ T cells sorted from blood. These receptors were obtained from a human donor with alopecia areata.

V usage is TRBV6-6 and J usage is TRBJ2-5, with D hard to call. The germline V gene has CDR1 MNHNY and CDR2 SVGAGI (reference sequence). Trimming removed 4 bases at V and 0 bases at J, with 12 bases between. The CDR3 sequence is 15 residues long. The CDR3 sequence is CASSLQLLYQETQYF. CDR3 nucleotides: TGTGCCAGCAGTTTGCAACTATTGTACCAAGAGACCCAGTACTTC.

The CDR3 coding sequence is TGCAGCGTTGAAGAAGACTGGGGGCATACGCAGTATTTT. Residues: CSVEEDWGHTQYF. The chain employs TRBV29-1 and TRBJ2-3, with a possible D match to TRBD1 (6 bases). With 0 bases removed from V and 7 bases from J, the gap between germline ends came to 11 bases. The V gene's germline CDR1 is SQVTM and CDR2 ANQGSEA. CDR3 length: 13 residues.

The chain uses TRBV27 and TRBJ2-7, with TRBD2 identical over 9 bases. Germline V gene sequence: CDR1 MNHEY, CDR2 SMNVEV (reference sequence). Unmatched junction bases numbered 5, after V lost 4 bases and J lost 1 base. CDR3 length equals 15 residues. CDR3: CASSSLAGASYEQYF. The CDR3 DNA follows: TGTGCCAGCAGTTCACTAGCGGGCGCGTCCTACGAGCAGTACTTC.

The sample holds a few counts of this clone. The chain uses TRBV27 and TRBJ2-3; TRBD1 aligns across 7 bases. J was trimmed by 2 bases and V by 4 bases; bases with no gene match: 12. CDR3 length equals 17 residues. The germline gives CDR1 MNHEY, CDR2 SMNVEV (reference sequence). CDR3 loop: CASSSQNRDRITDTQYF. In DNA, the CDR3 is TGTGCCAGCAGTTCTCAAAACCGGGACAGAATCACAGATACGCAGTATTTT.

V usage is TRBV6-5 and J usage is TRBJ2-5; D is unclear. CDR3 length: 14 residues. Per germline, CDR1 MNHEY and CDR2 SVGAGI. With 4 bases removed from V and 3 bases from J, the gap between germline ends came to 12 bases. The CDR3 DNA reads TGTGCCAGCAGTTCTAATCATGCAGAAGAGACCCAGTACTTC. Its protein product is CASSSNHAEETQYF.

The chain recombines TRBV7-9 with TRBJ2-3, with D possibly TRBD1 on 6 matching bases. CDR3 size: 15 residues. V lost 5 bases and J lost 1, with 13 bases in between. CDR1 SEHNR and CDR2 FQNEAQ come from the germline V gene (reference sequence). The CDR3 spells CASSPAPGGTDTQYF. CDR3 DNA: TGTGCCAGCAGCCCTGCGCCAGGGGGCACAGATACGCAGTATTTT.

This clone occurred once. The V gene is TRBV7-2, the J gene TRBJ2-3; 9 bases agree with TRBD2. The trim removed 2 bases at V and 4 bases at J, leaving 7 bases unmatched. CDR3 size: 16 residues. Germline V gene data show CDR1 as SGHTA and CDR2 as FQGNSA. This CDR3 is CASSLLAGGPPDTQYF. CDR3 nucleotides: TGTGCCAGCAGCTTACTGGCGGGGGGGCCCCCAGATACGCAGTATTTT.

The V gene is TRBV7-9, the J gene TRBJ2-7; D might be TRBD1 (5 bases). The CDR3 covers 12 residues. Germline CDR1 is SEHNR and CDR2 is FQNEAQ (reference sequence). V shed 6 bases and J shed 1 base, with 7 bases lying between them. This chain's CDR3 is CASSDSSYEQYF. Written as DNA, the CDR3 is TGTGCCAGCAGTGACAGTTCCTACGAGCAGTACTTC. Combining the CDR3 with reference TRBV7-9 and TRBJ2-7 gives the whole variable domain DTGVSQNPRHKITKRGQNVTFRCDPISEHNRLYWYRQTLGQGPEFLTYFQNEAQLEKSRLLSDRFSAERPKGSFSTLEIQRTEQGDSAMYLCASSDSSYEQYFGPGTRLTVT.

The chain couples TRBV7-9 to TRBJ1-2; 9 bases align to TRBD1. CDR1 SEHNR and CDR2 FQNEAQ come from the germline V gene (reference sequence). This CDR3 contains 13 residues. V lost 6 bases to trimming and J lost 7 bases; unmatched junction nucleotides: 6. The CDR3 DNA is TGTGCCAGCAGTACTACAGGGGGCTCTGGCTACACCTTC. It encodes CASSTTGGSGYTF.

The V and J genes are TRBV18 and TRBJ2-7; TRBD2 is a possible D gene (6 bases). This CDR3 is built from 16 residues. Germline assignment: CDR1 KGHSH and CDR2 LQKENI. V gave up 3 bases and J gave up 11 bases, with 26 bases separating them. In DNA form, the CDR3 reads TGTGCCAGCTCACCGGAAGAGCACGGGAGCACCCTTCTTGAGTACTTC. It codes for CASSPEEHGSTLLEYF.

The CDR3 sequence is CAWSVTGEQYF. The CDR3 region has the DNA TGTGCCTGGAGTGTAACAGGGGAGCAGTACTTC. This chain joins TRBV30 and TRBJ2-7; maybe TRBD1 (6 bases). With 0 bases removed from V and 7 bases from J, the gap between germline ends came to 7 bases. CDR3 length: 11 residues. Germline V CDR1 and CDR2: GTSNPN, SVGIG (reference sequence).

The DNA of the CDR3 is TGCGCCAGCTTACTAGCGGGCACAGATACGCAGTATTTT. It yields the protein CASLLAGTDTQYF. V gene TRBV5-1 combines with J gene TRBJ2-3, with 8 nucleotides matching TRBD2. V lost 7 bases to trimming and J lost 1 base; unmatched junction nucleotides: 2. Germline V gene lookup returns CDR1 SGHRS and CDR2 YFSETQ. The CDR3 is 13 amino acids.

The chain joins TRBV27 to TRBJ2-7; D is perhaps TRBD1 (7 bases). This CDR3 is built from 16 residues. Looked up from germline, CDR1 is MNHEY and CDR2 is SMNVEV (reference sequence). The V end was cut by 5 bases, the J end by 3 bases, with 20 bases between. This chain's CDR3 is CASSPPGGQSYYEQYF. Here the CDR3 DNA reads TGTGCCAGCAGTCCGCCCGGGGGACAGTCCTACTACGAGCAGTACTTC.

CDR3 DNA: TGTGCCAGCAGCGCCGGACAGGGCCTCGGCTATGGCTACACCTTC. As protein: CASSAGQGLGYGYTF. The chain has TRBV27 and TRBJ1-2; 8 positions agree with TRBD1. There are 15 residues in the CDR3. CDR1 and CDR2 (germline): MNHEY, SMNVEV (reference sequence). The J segment lost 4 bases and the V segment lost 6 bases, leaving 10 bases of the junction unmatched.

V gene TRBV27 combines with J gene TRBJ1-2, with TRBD1 matching over 10 bases. The CDR3 runs 13 residues. With 4 bases clipped from V and 8 bases from J, the junction kept 4 bases outside the gene matches. Germline V gene sequence: CDR1 MNHEY, CDR2 SMNVEV (reference sequence). CDR3 residues: CASSSGTGVGYTF. The CDR3 coding sequence is TGTGCCAGCAGTTCGGGGACAGGGGTCGGCTACACCTTC.

The chain recombines TRBV7-3 with TRBJ2-3; maybe TRBD2 (6 bases). The germline gives CDR1 SGHTA, CDR2 FQGTGA. Trimming took 1 base from V and 2 from J, leaving 10 bases between them. The CDR3 contains 15 residues. CDR3 residues: CASSLSGATTDTQYF. The CDR3 DNA follows: TGTGCCAGCAGCTTAAGCGGGGCAACCACAGATACGCAGTATTTT. Supplemented by reference TRBV7-3 and TRBJ2-3, the full variable domain reads GAGVSQTPSNKVTEKGKYVELRCDPISGHTALYWYRQSLGQGPEFLIYFQGTGAADDSGLPNDRFFAVRPEGSVSTLKIQRTERGDSAVYLCASSLSGATTDTQYFGPGTRLTVL.

This sequence joins TRBV19 and TRBJ1-1; 7 nucleotides match TRBD1. Germline-derived CDR1 and CDR2 are LNHDA and SQIVND (reference sequence). CDR3 size: 14 residues. V trimming: 5 bases; J trimming: 4 bases; junction bases outside the gene matches: 7. CDR3 region: CASSSGGYGTEAFF. CDR3 in DNA: TGTGCCAGTAGTTCAGGGGGATATGGCACTGAAGCTTTCTTT.

The chain is built from TRBV15 and TRBJ2-1, with 12 positions matching TRBD1. The CDR3 consists of 16 residues. Germline assignment: CDR1 LNHNV and CDR2 YYDKDF (reference sequence). V shed 2 bases and J 8 bases; nucleotides not matched to a gene: 7. The CDR3 sequence: CATSRQQGQGADEQFF. The CDR3 bases are TGTGCCACCAGCAGACAACAGGGACAGGGGGCCGATGAGCAGTTCTTC.

The rearrangement uses TRBV27 and TRBJ1-1; no firm D call. Germline CDR1 reads MNHEY; CDR2 reads SMNVEV (reference sequence). The CDR3 runs 13 residues. V gave up 3 bases and J gave up 0 bases, with 5 bases separating them. The CDR3 sequence: CASSFLMNTEAFF. The CDR3 DNA reads as TGTGCCAGCAGTTTCCTAATGAACACTGAAGCTTTCTTT.

This rearrangement joins TRBV19 to TRBJ2-1; D is ambiguous. CDR3 length equals 12 residues. Trimming took 6 bases from V and 7 from J, leaving 10 bases between them. Germline V gene data show CDR1 as LNHDA and CDR2 as SQIVND (reference sequence). Here the CDR3 DNA reads TGTGCCAGTAGCCACATACTTAATGAGCAGTTCTTC. It translates to CASSHILNEQFF.

A single count supports this clone. The genes are TRBV7-9 and TRBJ2-7; 10 positions agree with TRBD1. CDR3 length equals 15 residues. Germline-derived CDR1 and CDR2 are SEHNR and FQNEAQ (reference sequence). V gave up 3 bases and J gave up 5 bases; unmatched junction bases: 7. CDR3: CASSFPSTGGDEQYF. The CDR3 DNA sequence: TGTGCCAGCAGCTTCCCCTCGACAGGGGGCGACGAGCAGTACTTC.

By share, this clone counts as large. The chain uses TRBV29-1 and TRBJ2-7; a weak D match, TRBD2 (6 bases). Germline V gene data show CDR1 as SQVTM and CDR2 as ANQGSEA. The CDR3 runs to 13 residues. Between the trimmed V and J ends, which lost 5 bases and 4 bases, there was a span of 15 bases. CDR3 residues: CSVTGSGGYEQYF. The CDR3 DNA reads TGCAGCGTTACCGGGTCCGGGGGTTACGAGCAGTACTTC.

This clone was recorded a few times. The V call is TRBV29-1, the J call TRBJ1-1; TRBD1 matches 7 bases. CDR1 is SQVTM, CDR2 ANQGSEA, per germline. Trimming at V came to 5 bases and at J to 0 bases, leaving 3 bases not matched to a gene. The CDR3 consists of 13 residues. CDR3 region: CSVPTGVNTEAFF. CDR3 sequence (DNA): TGCAGCGTTCCCACAGGGGTGAACACTGAAGCTTTCTTT.

The chain couples TRBV7-9 to TRBJ2-7, with TRBD1 as a possible D gene (6 bases). Trimming stripped 5 bases from V and 2 bases from J, with 13 bases between. The germline V gene encodes CDR1 SEHNR and CDR2 FQNEAQ (reference sequence). The CDR3 has 14 residues. CDR3 amino acids: CASSTKGQAYEQYF. The CDR3 DNA follows: TGTGCCAGCAGCACCAAGGGACAAGCCTACGAGCAGTACTTC.

This rearrangement joins TRBV28 to TRBJ2-7, with 7 nucleotides matching TRBD1. Germline loops: CDR1 MDHEN, CDR2 SYDVKM. The CDR3 totals 14 residues. Germline trimming cut 4 bases from V and 0 bases from J; bases unmatched to any gene: 3. CDR3 protein: CASSSGTASYEQYF. The CDR3 coding sequence is TGTGCCAGCAGTTCAGGGACAGCCTCCTACGAGCAGTACTTC.

The chain has TRBV27 and TRBJ2-7, with 11 bases identical to TRBD2. Trimming cost V 4 bases and J 5 bases; bases outside gene matches: 7. The germline V gene has CDR1 MNHEY and CDR2 SMNVEV (reference sequence). The CDR3 totals 15 residues. The CDR3 bases are TGTGCCAGCAGTTCAAACCTAGCGGGAGGAAACGAGCAGTACTTC. Residues: CASSSNLAGGNEQYF.

This clone was counted a few times. The chain's CDR3 is CASSMTSGAYNEQFF. The CDR3 DNA reads as TGCGCCAGCAGTATGACTAGCGGAGCTTACAATGAGCAGTTCTTC. This chain uses TRBV10-2 with TRBJ2-1; 9 bases match TRBD2. Trimming took 5 bases from V and 4 from J; bases not matched to a gene: 6. Per germline, CDR1 WSHSY and CDR2 SAAADI. There are 15 residues in the CDR3.